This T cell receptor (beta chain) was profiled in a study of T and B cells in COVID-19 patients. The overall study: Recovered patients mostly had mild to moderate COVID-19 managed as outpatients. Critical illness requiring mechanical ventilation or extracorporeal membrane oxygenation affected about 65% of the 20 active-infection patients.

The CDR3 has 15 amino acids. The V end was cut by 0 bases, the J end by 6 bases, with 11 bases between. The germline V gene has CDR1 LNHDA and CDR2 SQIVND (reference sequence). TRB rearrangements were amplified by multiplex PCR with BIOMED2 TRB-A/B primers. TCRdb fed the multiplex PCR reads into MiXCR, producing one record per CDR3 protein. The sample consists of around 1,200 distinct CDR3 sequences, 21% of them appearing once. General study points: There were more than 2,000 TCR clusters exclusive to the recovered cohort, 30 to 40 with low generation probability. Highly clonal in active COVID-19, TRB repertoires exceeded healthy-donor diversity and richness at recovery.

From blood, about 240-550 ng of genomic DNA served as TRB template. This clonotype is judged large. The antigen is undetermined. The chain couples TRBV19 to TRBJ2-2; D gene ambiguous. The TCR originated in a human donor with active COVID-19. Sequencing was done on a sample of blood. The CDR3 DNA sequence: TGTGCCAGTAGTATAGAACTGTTGTTGTCCGGGGAGCTGTTTTTT. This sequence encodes CASSIELLLSGELFF.